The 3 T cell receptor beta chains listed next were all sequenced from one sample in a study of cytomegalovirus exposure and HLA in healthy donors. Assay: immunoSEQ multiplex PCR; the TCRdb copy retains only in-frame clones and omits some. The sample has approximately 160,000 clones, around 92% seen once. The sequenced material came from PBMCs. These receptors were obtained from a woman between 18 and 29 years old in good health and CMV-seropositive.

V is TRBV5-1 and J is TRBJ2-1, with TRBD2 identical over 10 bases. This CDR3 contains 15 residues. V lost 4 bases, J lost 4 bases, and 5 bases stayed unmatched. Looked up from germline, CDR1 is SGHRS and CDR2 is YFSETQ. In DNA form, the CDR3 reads TGCGCCAGCAGCACCGGGACTAGCGTATACAATGAGCAGTTCTTC. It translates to CASSTGTSVYNEQFF.

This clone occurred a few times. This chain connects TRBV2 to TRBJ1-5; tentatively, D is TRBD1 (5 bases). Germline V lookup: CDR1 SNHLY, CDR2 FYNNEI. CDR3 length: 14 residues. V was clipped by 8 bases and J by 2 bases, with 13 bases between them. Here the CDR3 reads CASGPGHGNQPQHF. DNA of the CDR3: TGTGCCAGCGGGCCCGGACACGGCAATCAGCCCCAGCATTTT.

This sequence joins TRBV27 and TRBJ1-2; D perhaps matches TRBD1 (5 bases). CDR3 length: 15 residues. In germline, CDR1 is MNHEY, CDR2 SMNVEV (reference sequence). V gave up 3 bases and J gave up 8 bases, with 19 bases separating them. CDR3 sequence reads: CASSFGDSLAGGYTF. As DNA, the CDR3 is TGTGCCAGCAGTTTCGGGGACTCCCTCGCGGGCGGCTACACCTTC.